The rows below give T cell receptor beta chains drawn from one sample of a study of blood T cells in healthy people across ages. One entry per CDR3 protein results from TCRdb running MiXCR on the 5' RACE reads. The sample shows 1.5 million to 1.9 million distinct CDR3 sequences, roughly two fifths of them seen only once. The sequencing input was blood. The receptors were sampled from a woman aged 18-35 years in good health. The CDR3 runs from the conserved cysteine through the conserved F or W. The order of the fields is D gene, clone size, J gene, V gene, CDR3 protein, CDR3 DNA. D genes are given only for firm matches. Only part of the rows carry a size: once, few, many, or a class if the clone is expanded.

>TRBD2|.|TRBJ2-1|TRBV2
CASRTGRNEQFF
TGTGCCAGCAGAACCGGGAGGAATGAGCAGTTCTTC
>TRBD2|.|TRBJ2-3|TRBV29-1
CSVEGLASADTQYF
TGCAGCGTTGAAGGACTAGCCTCCGCAGATACGCAGTATTTT
>.|.|TRBJ2-7|TRBV4-1
CASSQAGVPGTRMTEQYF
TGCGCCAGCAGCCAAGCGGGGGTACCAGGGACCCGAATGACCGAGCAGTACTTC
>.|many|TRBJ2-7|TRBV29-1
CSVEDIQAEQYF
TGCAGCGTTGAAGATATACAGGCCGAGCAGTACTTC
>.|few|TRBJ2-3|TRBV29-1
CSVERGARTDTQYF
TGCAGCGTTGAGAGGGGGGCTCGCACAGATACGCAGTATTTT
>.|.|TRBJ2-4|TRBV25-1
CASSNAGTGLAKNIQYF
TGTGCCAGCAGTAACGCCGGGACGGGACTAGCCAAAAACATTCAGTACTTC
>TRBD1|few|TRBJ2-7|TRBV5-8
CASSLGTGGAGYEQYF
TGTGCCAGCAGCTTAGGGACAGGGGGCGCCGGTTACGAGCAGTACTTC
>.|.|TRBJ1-6|TRBV7-9
CASSEKNSYNSPLHF
TGTGCCAGCAGCGAAAAGAACTCCTATAATTCACCCCTCCACTTT
>TRBD1|.|TRBJ2-5|TRBV5-1
CASGSDRGETQYF
TGCGCCAGCGGATCCGACAGGGGAGAGACCCAGTACTTC
>.|few|TRBJ1-1|TRBV11-1
CASSLAGAQYEAFF
TGTGCCAGCAGCTTAGCAGGGGCCCAGTATGAAGCTTTCTTT
>.|.|TRBJ2-3|TRBV7-2
CASSLGEGVIRTDTQYF
TGTGCCAGCAGCTTAGGGGAGGGGGTCATTCGCACAGATACGCAGTATTTT
>TRBD1|.|TRBJ2-4|TRBV5-1
CASMAGGPLDIQYF
TGCGCCAGCATGGCAGGGGGCCCCTTGGACATTCAGTACTTC
>.|.|TRBJ1-6|TRBV7-2
CASSLREFNSPLHF
TGTGCCAGCAGCTTACGGGAATTCAATTCACCCCTCCACTTT
>TRBD2|many|TRBJ2-3|TRBV25-1
CASSEFRGGSATDTQYF
TGTGCCAGCAGTGAATTCCGCGGCGGGAGCGCCACAGATACGCAGTATTTT
>.|.|TRBJ1-2|TRBV29-1
CSVTIDRMAYGYTF
TGCAGCGTAACTATCGACAGGATGGCCTATGGCTACACCTTC
>.|.|TRBJ1-4|TRBV24-1
CATSDSTSEKLFF
TGTGCCACCAGTGATTCGACTAGTGAAAAACTGTTTTTT
>.|.|TRBJ1-6|TRBV7-3
CASGRGIGSPPHF
TGTGCCAGTGGCCGGGGTATAGGTTCACCCCCCCACTTT
>.|few|TRBJ2-3|TRBV2
CASNLDWSTDTQYF
TGTGCCAGCAACCTAGATTGGAGCACAGATACGCAGTATTTT
>TRBD2|.|TRBJ2-3|TRBV12-3/TRBV12-4
CASSSYRGGLPDTQYF
TGTGCCAGCAGTTCGTATCGGGGGGGCCTTCCAGATACGCAGTATTTT
>.|.|TRBJ2-7|TRBV28
CASSLREEQYF
TGTGCCAGCAGTCTCCGGGAAGAGCAGTACTTC
>.|few|TRBJ2-7|TRBV10-3
CAISELGEMDTYEQYF
TGTGCCATCAGTGAGCTCGGGGAGATGGACACCTACGAGCAGTACTTC
>.|.|TRBJ2-2|TRBV27
CTSSPLGGELFF
TGTACCAGCAGTCCCCTAGGAGGGGAGCTGTTTTTT
>.|.|TRBJ2-7|TRBV6-6
CASISGGAEQYF
TGTGCCAGCATCTCAGGGGGGGCCGAGCAGTACTTC
>TRBD2|few|TRBJ2-1|TRBV7-2
CASSLTKLAGGDNEQFF
TGTGCCAGCAGCTTAACCAAGCTAGCGGGAGGAGACAATGAGCAGTTCTTC
>TRBD2|few|TRBJ2-1|TRBV11-2
CASSLDPTSGTYNEQFF
TGTGCCAGCAGCTTAGACCCGACTAGCGGTACCTACAATGAGCAGTTCTTC